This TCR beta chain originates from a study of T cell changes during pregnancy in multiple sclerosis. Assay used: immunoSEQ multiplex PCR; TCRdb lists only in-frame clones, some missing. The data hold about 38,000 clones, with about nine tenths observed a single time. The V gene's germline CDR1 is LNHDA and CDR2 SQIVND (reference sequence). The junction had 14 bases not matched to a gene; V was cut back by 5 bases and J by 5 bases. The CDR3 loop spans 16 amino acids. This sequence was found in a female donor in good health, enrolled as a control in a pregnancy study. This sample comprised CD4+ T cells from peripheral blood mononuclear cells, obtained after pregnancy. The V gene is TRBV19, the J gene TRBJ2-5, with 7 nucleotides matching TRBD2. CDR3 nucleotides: TGTGCCAGTAGTCGGAGGGAGGGCGAACTAGCGGAGACCCAGTACTTC. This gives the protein CASSRREGELAETQYF. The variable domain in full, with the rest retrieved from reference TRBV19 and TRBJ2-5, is DGGITQSPKYLFRKEGQNVTLSCEQNLNHDAMYWYRQDPGQGLRLIYYSQIVNDFQKGDIAEGYSVSREKKESFPLTVTSAQKNPTAFYLCASSRREGELAETQYFGPGTRLLVL.